This TCR beta chain was retrieved from a study of cytotoxic CD8 clonotypes in ibrutinib-treated CLL. Germline V gives CDR1 SGHNT, CDR2 YENEEA. CDR3 length equals 15 residues. The germline V and J ends were trimmed by 2 bases and 0 bases, with 7 bases remaining between them. This clone was recorded only once. Assay: immunoSEQ multiplex PCR; the TCRdb copy retains only in-frame clones and omits some. The table records about 160,000 clones, roughly four fifths of them present only once. This receptor was identified in a human donor with chronic lymphocytic leukemia. This chain joins TRBV11-3 and TRBJ1-4, with D maybe TRBD1 (5 bases). The source was PBMCs, collected after 12 months of ibrutinib treatment. The CDR3 DNA sequence: TGTGCCAGCAGCTTAAGACAGACAACTAATGAAAAACTGTTTTTT. The encoded protein is CASSLRQTTNEKLFF.